The 5 T cell receptor beta chains reported below all come from one sample, sequenced in a study of cytomegalovirus exposure and HLA in healthy donors. 60 Vbeta and 13 Jbeta primers were used in PCR. Data came from immunoSEQ multiplex PCR; TCRdb stores just in-frame clones and leaves some out. The data contain about 160,000 clones, around 90% of them singletons. Sequencing input: PBMCs. The receptors originated from a woman aged 25 to 39 in good health and CMV-seronegative.

The J gene is TRBJ2-5, the V gene TRBV19; 7 positions agree with TRBD1. J gave up 4 bases and V 1 base, and 9 bases lay outside the gene matches. CDR3 size: 16 residues. The germline gives CDR1 LNHDA, CDR2 SQIVND (reference sequence). CDR3 protein: CASSIGGTQGRETQYF. CDR3 nucleotides: TGTGCCAGTAGTATAGGAGGGACACAGGGGCGAGAGACCCAGTACTTC.

To note about this clone: At one end, the junction sequence differs from germline, possibly due to a read error. Other DNA sequences in this sample translate to the same CDR3. The V gene is TRBV5-1, the J gene TRBJ1-6, with D uncertain. This CDR3 is built from 17 residues. Germline V gene data show CDR1 as SGHRS and CDR2 as YFSETQ. CDR3 DNA: TGCGCCAGCAGCTTGAATCCAGCGAGCTCCTATAATTCCCCCCTCCACTTT. It encodes CASSLNPASSYNSPLHF.

CDR3 loop: CASSHLAEQFF. The CDR3 DNA follows: TGCGCCAGCAGCCATTTGGCTGAGCAGTTCTTC. The genes are TRBV5-1 and TRBJ2-1; the D is unclear. CDR3 length: 11 amino acids. CDR1 and CDR2 (germline): SGHRS, YFSETQ. V was cut by 4 bases and J by 9 bases, with 8 bases left in between.

The V gene is TRBV30, the J gene TRBJ2-3; perhaps TRBD2 as D (6 bases). V lost 5 bases to trimming and J lost 5 bases, with 32 bases between them. Germline CDR1 and CDR2: GTSNPN and SVGIG (reference sequence). The CDR3 loop spans 19 amino acids. CDR3 region: CAWDNLRGSRVIGRDTQYF. The CDR3 DNA follows: TGTGCCTGGGATAACCTCCGGGGGTCGAGGGTTATAGGTAGAGATACGCAGTATTTT.

The chain has TRBV7-2 and TRBJ2-7; 7 nucleotides align to TRBD2. CDR3 length: 15 amino acids. From germline, CDR1 is SGHTA and CDR2 FQGNSA. V gave up 1 base and J gave up 2 bases; unmatched junction bases: 5. In DNA form, the CDR3 reads TGTGCCAGCAGCTTAGGGGAGGGATCCACCTACGAGCAGTACTTC. This codes for CASSLGEGSTYEQYF.